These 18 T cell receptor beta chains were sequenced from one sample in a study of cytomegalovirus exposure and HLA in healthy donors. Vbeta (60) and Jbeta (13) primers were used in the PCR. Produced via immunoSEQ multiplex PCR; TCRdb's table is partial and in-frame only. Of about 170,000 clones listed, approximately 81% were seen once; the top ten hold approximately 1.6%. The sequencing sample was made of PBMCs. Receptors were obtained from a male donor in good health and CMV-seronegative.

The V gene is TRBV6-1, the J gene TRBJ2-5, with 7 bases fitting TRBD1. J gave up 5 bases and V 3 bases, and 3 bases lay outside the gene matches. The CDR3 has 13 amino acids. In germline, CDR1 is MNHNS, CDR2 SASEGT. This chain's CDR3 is CASSETGLETQYF. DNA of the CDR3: TGTGCCAGCAGTGAGACAGGGCTGGAGACCCAGTACTTC.

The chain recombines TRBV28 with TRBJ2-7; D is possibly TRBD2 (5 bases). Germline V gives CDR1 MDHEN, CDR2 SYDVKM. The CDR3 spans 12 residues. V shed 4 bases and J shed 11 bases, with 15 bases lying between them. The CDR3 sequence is CASSSGMRLEYF. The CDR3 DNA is TGTGCCAGCAGTTCCGGGATGCGACTTGAGTACTTC.

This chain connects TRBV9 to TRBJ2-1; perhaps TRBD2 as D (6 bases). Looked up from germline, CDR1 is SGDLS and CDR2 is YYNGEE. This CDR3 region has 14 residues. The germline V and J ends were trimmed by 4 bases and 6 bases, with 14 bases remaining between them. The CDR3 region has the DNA TGTGCCAGCAGCCCAGGGACTCCTCTCAATGAGCAGTTCTTC. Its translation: CASSPGTPLNEQFF.

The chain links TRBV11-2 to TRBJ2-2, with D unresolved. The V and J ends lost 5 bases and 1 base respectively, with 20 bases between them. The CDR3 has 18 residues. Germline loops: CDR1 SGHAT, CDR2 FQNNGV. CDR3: CASSRRVPLEMNTGELFF. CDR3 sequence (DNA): TGTGCCAGCAGCCGCCGGGTTCCACTTGAGATGAACACCGGGGAGCTGTTTTTT.

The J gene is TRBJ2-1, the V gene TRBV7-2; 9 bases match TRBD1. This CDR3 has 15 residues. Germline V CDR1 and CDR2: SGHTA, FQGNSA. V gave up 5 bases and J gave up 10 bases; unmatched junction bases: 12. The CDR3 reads CASSPVGTGSREQFF. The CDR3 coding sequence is TGTGCCAGCAGCCCGGTAGGGACAGGGTCCCGGGAGCAGTTCTTC.

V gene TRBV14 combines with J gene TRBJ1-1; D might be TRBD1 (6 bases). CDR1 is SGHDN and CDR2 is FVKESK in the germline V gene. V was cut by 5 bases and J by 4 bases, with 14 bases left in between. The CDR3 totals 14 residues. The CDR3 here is CASSYSGHPTEAFF. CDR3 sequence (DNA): TGTGCCAGCAGCTATTCGGGACACCCCACTGAAGCTTTCTTT.

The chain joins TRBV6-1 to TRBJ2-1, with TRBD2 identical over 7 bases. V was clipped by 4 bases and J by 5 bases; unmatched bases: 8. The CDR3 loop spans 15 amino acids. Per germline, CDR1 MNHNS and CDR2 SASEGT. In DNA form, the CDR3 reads TGTGCCAGCAGTGCAAGGGAGGGGAAAAACAATGAGCAGTTCTTC. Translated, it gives CASSAREGKNNEQFF.

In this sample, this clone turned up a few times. The CDR3 loop reads CASSFHRDRGRDEQFF. The DNA of the CDR3 is TGTGCCAGCAGTTTTCATCGGGACAGGGGGCGCGATGAGCAGTTCTTC. The rearrangement joins TRBV27 to TRBJ2-1; 12 positions agree with TRBD1. The CDR3 consists of 16 residues. Germline lookup yields CDR1 MNHEY and CDR2 SMNVEV (reference sequence). The trim removed 3 bases at V and 8 bases at J, leaving 8 bases unmatched.

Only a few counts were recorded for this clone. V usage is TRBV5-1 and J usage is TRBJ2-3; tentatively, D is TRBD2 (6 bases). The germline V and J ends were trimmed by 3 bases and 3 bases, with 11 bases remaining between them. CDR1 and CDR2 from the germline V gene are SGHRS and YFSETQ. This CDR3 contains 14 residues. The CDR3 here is CASSSGDLTDTQYF. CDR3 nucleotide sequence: TGCGCCAGCAGCTCGGGGGACTTGACAGATACGCAGTATTTT.

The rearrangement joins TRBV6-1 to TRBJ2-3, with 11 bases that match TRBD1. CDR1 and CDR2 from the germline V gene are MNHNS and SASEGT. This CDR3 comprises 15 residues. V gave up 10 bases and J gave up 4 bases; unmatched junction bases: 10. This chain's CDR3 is CATTRRTGGADTQYF. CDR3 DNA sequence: TGTGCCACAACGAGGAGGACAGGGGGCGCAGATACGCAGTATTTT.

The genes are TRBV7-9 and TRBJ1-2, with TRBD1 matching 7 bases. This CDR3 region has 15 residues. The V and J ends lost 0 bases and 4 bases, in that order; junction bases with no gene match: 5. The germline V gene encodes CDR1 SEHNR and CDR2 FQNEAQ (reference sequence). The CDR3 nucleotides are TGTGCCAGCAGCTTAGCGCCGGGACAGCGCTATGGCTACACCTTC. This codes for CASSLAPGQRYGYTF.

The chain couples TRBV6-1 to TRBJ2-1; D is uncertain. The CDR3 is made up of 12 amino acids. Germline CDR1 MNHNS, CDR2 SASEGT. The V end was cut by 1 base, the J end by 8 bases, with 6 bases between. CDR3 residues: CASSEVVDEQFF. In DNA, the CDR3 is TGTGCCAGCAGTGAAGTCGTCGATGAGCAGTTCTTC.

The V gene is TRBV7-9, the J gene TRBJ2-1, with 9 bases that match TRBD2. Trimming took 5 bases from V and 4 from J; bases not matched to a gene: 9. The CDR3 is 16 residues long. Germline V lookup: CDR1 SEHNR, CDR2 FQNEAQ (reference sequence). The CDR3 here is CASSPRLAGGYNEQFF. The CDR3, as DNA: TGTGCCAGCAGCCCGCGCCTGGCGGGAGGGTACAATGAGCAGTTCTTC.

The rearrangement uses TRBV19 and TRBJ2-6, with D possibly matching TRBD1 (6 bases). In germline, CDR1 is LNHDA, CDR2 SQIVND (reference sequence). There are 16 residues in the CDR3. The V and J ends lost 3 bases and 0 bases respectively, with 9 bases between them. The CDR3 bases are TGTGCCAGTAGTATGCGAGGGGGCTCTGGGGCCAACGTCCTGACTTTC. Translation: CASSMRGGSGANVLTF.

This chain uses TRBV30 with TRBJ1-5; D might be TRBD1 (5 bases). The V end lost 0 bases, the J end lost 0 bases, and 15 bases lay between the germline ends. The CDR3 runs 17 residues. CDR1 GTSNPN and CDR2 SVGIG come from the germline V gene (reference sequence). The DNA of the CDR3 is TGTGCCTGGAGTGTTGGACACAGCCTTCATAGCAATCAGCCCCAGCATTTT. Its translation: CAWSVGHSLHSNQPQHF.

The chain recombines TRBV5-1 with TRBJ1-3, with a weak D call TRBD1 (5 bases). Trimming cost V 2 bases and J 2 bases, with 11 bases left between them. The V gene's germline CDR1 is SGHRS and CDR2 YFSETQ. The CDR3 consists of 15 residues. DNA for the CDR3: TGCGCCAGCAGCTTTCTGCCGGGGGCTGGAAACACCATATATTTT. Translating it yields CASSFLPGAGNTIYF.

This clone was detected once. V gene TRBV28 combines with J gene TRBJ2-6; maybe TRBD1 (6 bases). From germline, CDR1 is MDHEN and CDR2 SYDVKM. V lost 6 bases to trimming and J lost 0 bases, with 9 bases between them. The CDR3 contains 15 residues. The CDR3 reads CASSRGGSGANVLTF. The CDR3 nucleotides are TGTGCCAGCAGCCGAGGGGGCTCTGGGGCCAACGTCCTGACTTTC. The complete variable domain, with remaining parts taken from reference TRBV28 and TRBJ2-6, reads DVKVTQSSRYLVKRTGEKVFLECVQDMDHENMFWYRQDPGLGLRLIYFSYDVKMKEKGDIPEGYSVSREKKERFSLILESASTNQTSMYLCASSRGGSGANVLTFGAGSRLTVL.

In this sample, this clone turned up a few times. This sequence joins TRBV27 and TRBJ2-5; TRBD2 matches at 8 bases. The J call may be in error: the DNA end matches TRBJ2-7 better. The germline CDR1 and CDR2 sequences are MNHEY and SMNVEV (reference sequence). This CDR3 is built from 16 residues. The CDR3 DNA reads TGTGCCAGCAGTTTAAGTGGCGGGAGGAATGCCTACGAGCAGTACTTC. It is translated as CASSLSGGRNAYEQYF.